This TCR beta chain was obtained from a study of technical replicates of blood from a few donors. This table comes from immunoSEQ multiplex PCR, and its TCRdb copy is limited to in-frame clones, with some not included. The sample has about 49,000 clones, 92% seen once. V dropped 3 bases and J dropped 5; count of bases not matched to a gene: 5. The CDR3 runs 15 residues. Germline lookup yields CDR1 MGHRA and CDR2 YSYEKL. Sequencing used PBMCs. The chain links TRBV4-1 to TRBJ2-5; 11 bases are a match to TRBD2. This receptor was obtained from a human donor in good health. Some clones in this sample may be carry-over from other donors' samples. CDR3 protein: CASSQGTSGTETQYF. DNA for the CDR3: TGCGCCAGCAGCCAGGGGACTAGCGGTACGGAGACCCAGTACTTC.